This T cell receptor (beta chain) was captured by sequencing in a study of T cells in Graves' hyperthyroidism and ophthalmopathy. Overall study findings and caveats: Classification by a 13 V-J model distinguished ophthalmopathy from stable hyperthyroidism.

Uncontrolled infections, other autoimmune diseases, pregnancy or lactation led to exclusion of patients. Many counts were recorded for this clonotype. Its target is unknown. Amplification targeted TCR beta CDR3 regions from RNA transcripts. The TCR CDR3 first-round RT-PCR relied on the HTBI primer set. TCRdb re-called the multiplex PCR reads with MiXCR, one entry per CDR3 protein. Of 330,000 or so distinct CDR3 sequences detected, 15% to 20% appear once; the ten largest clones hold around a sixth. Specimen: blood. The clonotype was recovered from a middle-aged woman with Graves' ophthalmopathy.

CDR3 region: CASSSGTGVLETQYF. The CDR3 nucleotides read TGTGCCAGCAGCTCCGGGACAGGGGTGCTTGAGACCCAGTACTTC. The chain joins TRBV7-9 to TRBJ2-5, with 10 bases aligning to TRBD1. CDR3 length equals 15 residues. Germline V gives CDR1 SEHNR, CDR2 FQNEAQ (reference sequence). Trimming took 4 bases from V and 5 from J; bases not matched to a gene: 7.